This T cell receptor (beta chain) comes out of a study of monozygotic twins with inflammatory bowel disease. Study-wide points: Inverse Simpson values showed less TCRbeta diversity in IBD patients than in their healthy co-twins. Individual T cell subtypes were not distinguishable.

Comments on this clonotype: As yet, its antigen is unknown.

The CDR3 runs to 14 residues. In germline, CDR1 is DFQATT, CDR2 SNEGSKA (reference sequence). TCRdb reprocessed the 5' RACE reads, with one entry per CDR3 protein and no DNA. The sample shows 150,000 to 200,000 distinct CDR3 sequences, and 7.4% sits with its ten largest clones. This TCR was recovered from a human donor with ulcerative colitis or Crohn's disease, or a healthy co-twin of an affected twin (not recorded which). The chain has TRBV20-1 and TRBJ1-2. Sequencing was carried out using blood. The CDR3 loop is CSAHEGPANYGYTF.